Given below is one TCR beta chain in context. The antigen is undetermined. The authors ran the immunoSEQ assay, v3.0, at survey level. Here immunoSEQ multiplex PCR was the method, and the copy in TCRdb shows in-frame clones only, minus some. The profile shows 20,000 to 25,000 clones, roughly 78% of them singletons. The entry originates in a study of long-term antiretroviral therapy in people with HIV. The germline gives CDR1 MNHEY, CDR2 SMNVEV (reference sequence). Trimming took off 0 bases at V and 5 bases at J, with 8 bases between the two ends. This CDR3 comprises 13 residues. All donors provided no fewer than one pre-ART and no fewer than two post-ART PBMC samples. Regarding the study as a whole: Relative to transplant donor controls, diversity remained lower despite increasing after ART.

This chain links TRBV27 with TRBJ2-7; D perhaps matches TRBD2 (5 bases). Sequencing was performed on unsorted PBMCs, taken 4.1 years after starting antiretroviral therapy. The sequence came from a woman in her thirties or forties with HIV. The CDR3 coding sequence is TGTGCCAGCAGTTTATCGGTCGGGAACGAGCAGTACTTC. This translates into CASSLSVGNEQYF.